What follows are 10 T cell receptor beta chains derived from one specimen sequenced in a study of shared clonotypes between healthy human individuals. Profiled with immunoSEQ multiplex PCR; TCRdb holds only in-frame clones, not every one. This sample yields some 630,000 clones, of which around 72% are seen a single time; 1.8% belongs to the top ten. Sequences were obtained from memory CD4+ T cells sorted from blood. Sample subset: CD45RA-negative fraction. The receptors stem from a woman aged 30 to 39 in good health.

This clone was recorded only once. This chain connects TRBV19 to TRBJ2-1; D is undetermined. Germline values: CDR1 LNHDA, CDR2 SQIVND (reference sequence). The V and J ends lost 0 bases and 3 bases respectively, with 9 bases between them. The CDR3 is 15 residues long. The CDR3 DNA reads as TGTGCCAGTAGTATAGAAACAAGCCTCTACAATGAGCAGTTCTTC. It translates to CASSIETSLYNEQFF.

Turning to this clone: Other nucleotide sequences from this sample produce the same CDR3. CDR3 coding DNA: TGCGCCAGCAGCTCCGGACAGGGAGGCCAAGAGACCCAGTACTTC. Encoded protein: CASSSGQGGQETQYF. V usage is TRBV5-1 and J usage is TRBJ2-5; TRBD1 matches at 8 bases. The CDR3 spans 15 residues. CDR1 is SGHRS and CDR2 is YFSETQ in the germline V gene. V gave up 3 bases and J gave up 1 base; unmatched junction bases: 5. Based on the CDR3 plus reference TRBV5-1 and TRBJ2-5, the full variable domain is KAGVTQTPRYLIKTRGQQVTLSCSPISGHRSVSWYQQTPGQGLQFLFEYFSETQRNKGNFPGRFSGRQFSNSRSEMNVSTLELGDSALYLCASSSGQGGQETQYFGPGTRLLVL.

The rearrangement uses TRBV7-8 and TRBJ2-1, with 9 nucleotides matching TRBD1. Germline CDR1 SGHVS, CDR2 FQNEAQ. With V trimmed by 6 bases and J by 2 bases, 5 bases remained unmatched. The CDR3 runs 15 residues. The CDR3 region is CASRTDRGTYNEQFF. As DNA, the CDR3 is TGTGCCAGCAGAACCGACAGGGGGACCTACAATGAGCAGTTCTTC.

The chain has TRBV2 and TRBJ2-7; 9 bases are a match to TRBD2. The CDR3 totals 14 residues. Trimming took 7 bases from V and 5 from J; bases not matched to a gene: 9. Germline-derived CDR1 and CDR2 are SNHLY and FYNNEI. CDR3 protein: CASIRASGDDEQYF. CDR3 DNA sequence: TGTGCCAGCATCCGGGCTAGCGGGGACGACGAGCAGTACTTC.

This chain joins TRBV6-4 and TRBJ2-6; 9 bases align to TRBD1. Germline CDR1 and CDR2: MRHNA and SNTAGT. The ends lost 6 bases at V and 2 bases at J; junction bases unmatched: 5. The CDR3 is 16 residues long. The CDR3 here is CASSQTGGTGANVLTF. CDR3 coding DNA: TGTGCCAGCAGCCAAACAGGGGGCACTGGGGCCAACGTCCTGACTTTC.

Regarding this clone: The same CDR3 can be traced to other DNA sequences in this sample. The J gene is TRBJ1-5, the V gene TRBV18; no clear D. CDR3 length: 13 residues. The germline CDR1 and CDR2 sequences are KGHSH and LQKENI. V was trimmed by 2 bases and J by 5 bases, leaving 7 bases between them. The DNA of the CDR3 is TGTGCCAGCTCACCAGGCGGAGATCAGCCCCAGCATTTT. As protein: CASSPGGDQPQHF.

The rearrangement uses TRBV6-1 and TRBJ1-1; 8 bases match TRBD1. Germline-derived CDR1 and CDR2 are MNHNS and SASEGT. V shed 9 bases and J 5 bases; nucleotides not matched to a gene: 5. The CDR3 runs to 12 residues. For the CDR3, the DNA is TGTGCCAGGCTGCAGGGGGCTACTGAAGCTTTCTTT. Protein product: CARLQGATEAFF.

Turning to this clone: Other DNA sequences from this sample encode an identical CDR3 as well. This chain joins TRBV28 and TRBJ2-7; 15 bases agree with TRBD2. This CDR3 spans 14 amino acids. CDR1 is MDHEN and CDR2 is SYDVKM in the germline V gene. The V segment lost 5 bases and the J segment 4 bases; nucleotides outside the gene matches: 0. DNA for the CDR3: TGTGCCAGCAGTGGGACTAGCGGGGGGTACGAGCAGTACTTC. This gives the protein CASSGTSGGYEQYF.

The table lists this clone with a few counts. The V call is TRBV2, the J call TRBJ2-7, with a tentative D call TRBD2 (6 bases). The germline V and J ends were trimmed by 6 bases and 3 bases, with 12 bases remaining between them. The CDR3 contains 13 residues. CDR1 is SNHLY, CDR2 FYNNEI, per germline. Written as DNA, the CDR3 is TGTGCCAGCAGGCGGGGACTGAGCTACGAGCAGTACTTC. Encoded protein: CASRRGLSYEQYF. The full variable domain, completed using reference TRBV2 and TRBJ2-7, is EPEVTQTPSHQVTQMGQEVILRCVPISNHLYFYWYRQILGQKVEFLVSFYNNEISEKSEIFDDQFSVERPDGSNFTLKIRSTKLEDSAMYFCASRRGLSYEQYFGPGTRLTVT.

This chain links TRBV25-1 with TRBJ2-1; D remains ambiguous. The V end lost 4 bases, the J end lost 6 bases, and 10 bases lay between the germline ends. The V gene's germline CDR1 is MGHDK and CDR2 SYGVNS. The CDR3 is 13 residues long. This CDR3 reads CASSVGVSNEQFF. Here the CDR3 DNA reads TGTGCCAGCAGTGTTGGGGTATCCAATGAGCAGTTCTTC.